A single sample is the source of the 22 T cell receptor beta chains below, sequenced in a study of T-cell reconstitution after alpha-beta-depleted transplantation in children. Unique molecular identifiers were used in preparing the TCRbeta library. TCRdb used MiXCR to reprocess the PCR reads, holding one entry per CDR3 protein. The data hold hundreds of thousands of distinct CDR3 sequences, with around 12% observed a single time. This specimen consisted of PBMCs from the stem cell graft donor, obtained from the stem cell graft. These receptors all come from a human donor who donated a stem cell graft to a child with combined immunodeficiency.

The chain carries TRBV3-1 and TRBJ1-1, with 7 bases fitting TRBD1. Germline CDR1 is LGHDT and CDR2 is YNNKEL (reference sequence). Trimming cost V 2 bases and J 5 bases; bases outside gene matches: 8. The CDR3 consists of 15 residues. The CDR3 protein is CASSQWDRLGTEAFF. CDR3 sequence (DNA): TGTGCCAGCAGCCAATGGGACAGACTTGGGACTGAAGCTTTCTTT.

This clonotype has at least ten counts. The chain recombines TRBV28 with TRBJ2-7, with D possibly TRBD1 on 6 matching bases. Per the germline V gene, CDR1 is MDHEN and CDR2 is SYDVKM. Between the trimmed V and J ends, which lost 3 bases and 3 bases, there was a span of 18 bases. The CDR3 spans 16 residues. The CDR3 region has the DNA TGTGCCAGCAGTTTCGGGCCTTTGGGGACATTCTACGAGCAGTACTTC. Translated: CASSFGPLGTFYEQYF.

The chain employs TRBV20-1 and TRBJ2-7; D tentatively fits TRBD1 or TRBD2 (5 bases each). CDR1 and CDR2 (germline): DFQATT, SNEGSKA (reference sequence). This CDR3 region has 17 residues. V lost 0 bases, J lost 6 bases, and 24 bases lay in between. The CDR3 DNA sequence: TGCAGTGCTAGAGATATGGGACCGAGTTTTATCGGAGGCGAGCAGTACTTC. Protein sequence: CSARDMGPSFIGGEQYF.

This clonotype was recorded a few times. The genes are TRBV20-1 and TRBJ2-7, with TRBD2 matching over 10 bases. With V trimmed by 3 bases and J by 0 bases, 14 bases remained unmatched. CDR1 is DFQATT and CDR2 is SNEGSKA in the germline V gene (reference sequence). This CDR3 is 18 amino acids long. The CDR3 DNA reads TGCAGTGCTAGCCTGATTTCCGGGACTAGCGTAAGCTCCTACGAGCAGTACTTC. As protein: CSASLISGTSVSSYEQYF.

This clonotype was picked up many times. The rearrangement uses TRBV7-9 and TRBJ1-3; D is unresolved. Germline-derived CDR1 and CDR2 are SEHNR and FQNEAQ (reference sequence). This CDR3 is built from 16 residues. Trimming pared 0 bases from V and 0 bases from J, leaving 9 bases between. In DNA form, the CDR3 reads TGTGCCAGCAGCTTAGCGCGCGGACTCTCTGGAAACACCATATATTTT. Its protein product is CASSLARGLSGNTIYF. Combining the CDR3 with reference TRBV7-9 and TRBJ1-3 gives the whole variable domain DTGVSQNPRHKITKRGQNVTFRCDPISEHNRLYWYRQTLGQGPEFLTYFQNEAQLEKSRLLSDRFSAERPKGSFSTLEIQRTEQGDSAMYLCASSLARGLSGNTIYFGEGSWLTVV.

This clonotype came up a few times. CDR3 in amino acids: CASSPPSGDIQYF. DNA of the CDR3: TGTGCCAGCAGCCCGCCCAGTGGAGACATTCAGTACTTC. The rearrangement links TRBV7-2 to TRBJ2-4, with D hard to call. Germline V gene lookup returns CDR1 SGHTA and CDR2 FQGNSA. The CDR3 has 13 amino acids. V lost 5 bases and J lost 8, with 13 bases in between.

This clonotype was detected many times. The CDR3 DNA follows: TGTGCCAGCTCACCACCCGGGGGGAATGAGCAGTTCTTC. Its protein product is CASSPPGGNEQFF. The chain recombines TRBV18 with TRBJ2-1, with 7 bases matching TRBD2. With V trimmed by 0 bases and J by 7 bases, 0 bases remained unmatched. The germline CDR1 and CDR2 sequences are KGHSH and LQKENI. The CDR3 is 13 residues long.

This clonotype was counted at least ten times. The chain joins TRBV15 to TRBJ2-1; a possible D gene is TRBD1 (7 bases). Trimming pared 4 bases from V and 2 bases from J, leaving 12 bases between. The CDR3 length is 15 residues. CDR1 is LNHNV and CDR2 is YYDKDF in the germline V gene (reference sequence). CDR3 loop: CATSNTGEAYNEQFF. In DNA form, the CDR3 reads TGTGCCACCAGCAATACAGGGGAGGCCTACAATGAGCAGTTCTTC. The variable domain in full, with the rest retrieved from reference TRBV15 and TRBJ2-1, is DAMVIQNPRYQVTQFGKPVTLSCSQTLNHNVMYWYQQKSSQAPKLLFHYYDKDFNNEADTPDNFQSRRPNTSFCFLDIRSPGLGDTAMYLCATSNTGEAYNEQFFGPGTRLTVL.

This clonotype turned up a few times. The V call is TRBV12-3 or TRBV12-4, the J call TRBJ2-7; no clear D. The CDR3 has 13 amino acids. Trimming stripped 5 bases from V and 4 bases from J, with 12 bases between. The chain's CDR3 is CASSALDLYEQYF. The CDR3 DNA follows: TGTGCCAGCAGTGCACTTGACCTATACGAGCAGTACTTC.

The chain uses TRBV5-1 and TRBJ1-2; 10 bases align to TRBD1. V lost 3 bases to trimming and J lost 3 bases; unmatched junction nucleotides: 2. This CDR3 region has 14 residues. Germline assignment: CDR1 SGHRS and CDR2 YFSETQ. CDR3 amino acids: CASSSGTGDYGYTF. CDR3 bases: TGCGCCAGCAGCTCGGGGACAGGGGACTATGGCTACACCTTC.

This clonotype was picked up many times. This rearrangement joins TRBV25-1 to TRBJ2-5; TRBD1 aligns across 8 bases. The CDR3 extends over 13 amino acids. Trimming cost V 4 bases and J 2 bases; bases outside gene matches: 0. Per germline, CDR1 MGHDK and CDR2 SYGVNS. The CDR3 loop reads CASSGTGQETQYF. CDR3 coding DNA: TGTGCCAGCAGTGGGACAGGGCAAGAGACCCAGTACTTC.

The V call is TRBV5-5, the J call TRBJ2-7; 11 positions match TRBD2. The V gene's germline CDR1 is SGHKS and CDR2 YYEKEE (reference sequence). The CDR3 covers 14 residues. J was trimmed by 2 bases and V by 4 bases; bases with no gene match: 2. The CDR3 sequence: CASSTSGGPYEQYF. The CDR3 DNA reads as TGTGCCAGCAGCACTAGCGGGGGACCCTACGAGCAGTACTTC.

The chain employs TRBV27 and TRBJ1-3, with D possibly TRBD1 on 5 matching bases. The CDR3 has 14 amino acids. The V end lost 6 bases, the J end lost 2 bases, and 11 bases lay between the germline ends. Germline values: CDR1 MNHEY, CDR2 SMNVEV (reference sequence). The CDR3 region is CASRERQTGNTIYF. CDR3 in DNA: TGTGCCAGCAGGGAAAGACAGACTGGAAACACCATATATTTT.

This chain connects TRBV2 to TRBJ2-3; D uncertain. This CDR3 region has 17 residues. Trimming stripped 4 bases from V and 2 bases from J, with 19 bases between. From germline, CDR1 is SNHLY and CDR2 FYNNEI. CDR3 sequence: CASSVESGVGVTDTQYF. The CDR3 bases are TGTGCCAGCAGTGTTGAAAGTGGGGTGGGCGTCACAGATACGCAGTATTTT.

This clonotype appeared a few times. This chain connects TRBV9 to TRBJ2-1, with 9 bases aligning to TRBD2. The CDR3 is made up of 16 amino acids. The germline gives CDR1 SGDLS, CDR2 YYNGEE. V was pared by 0 bases and J by 9 bases, with 10 bases of the junction left unmatched. CDR3 coding DNA: TGTGCCAGCAGCGTAGCGGCTAGCGGGAAGTCAGTTGAGCAGTTCTTC. Encoded protein: CASSVAASGKSVEQFF.

This clonotype was seen only a few times. The genes are TRBV5-6 and TRBJ2-2; D call uncertain. Trimming left V 5 bases short and J 3 bases short, with 5 bases between. The CDR3 spans 12 residues. Germline CDR1 and CDR2: SGHDT and YYEEEE. CDR3 coding DNA: TGTGCCAGCAGGGCCTACACCGGGGAGCTGTTTTTT. It codes for CASRAYTGELFF.

This clonotype was seen a few times. The rearrangement joins TRBV29-1 to TRBJ1-1, with TRBD1 identical over 10 bases. The germline V gene encodes CDR1 SQVTM and CDR2 ANQGSEA. V lost 6 bases and J lost 11; bases outside the gene matches: 9. The length of the CDR3 is 12 residues. The CDR3 sequence is CSVTGGPREAFF. CDR3 DNA: TGCAGCGTGACAGGGGGCCCTCGGGAGGCTTTCTTT.

To note about this clonotype: A much larger clone lies one base from this, so it may be a read error. The chain joins TRBV6-2 or TRBV6-3 to TRBJ2-3, with 10 bases lining up with TRBD2. The CDR3 extends over 14 amino acids. In germline, CDR1 is MNHEY, CDR2 SVGEGT. J was trimmed by 2 bases and V by 6 bases; bases with no gene match: 2. The CDR3: CASRTSGDTDTQYF. The CDR3 DNA sequence: TGTGCCAGCAGAACTAGCGGGGACACAGATACGCAGTATTTT.

The V and J genes are TRBV20-1 and TRBJ1-1; no firm D call. This CDR3 contains 13 residues. CDR1 and CDR2 from the germline V gene are DFQATT and SNEGSKA (reference sequence). Trimming removed 6 bases from V and 0 bases from J, with 11 bases in between. Here the CDR3 DNA reads TGCAGTGCCCCGAGGCGGTTGAACACTGAAGCTTTCTTT. It is translated as CSAPRRLNTEAFF.

This clonotype occurred many times. The chain couples TRBV5-1 to TRBJ2-7; maybe TRBD1 (5 bases). The CDR3 is 14 amino acids. Germline CDR1 SGHRS, CDR2 YFSETQ. Deletions cut 2 bases from V and 4 bases from J, with 13 bases between. The CDR3 spells CASSFDTGRYEQYF. DNA of the CDR3: TGCGCCAGCAGCTTCGACACAGGCCGATACGAGCAGTACTTC.

There are many counts of this clonotype. V usage is TRBV5-1 and J usage is TRBJ1-3; D is uncertain. Germline V gene data show CDR1 as SGHRS and CDR2 as YFSETQ. With 1 base removed from V and 3 bases from J, the gap between germline ends came to 11 bases. The CDR3 extends over 15 amino acids. The CDR3 DNA reads as TGCGCCAGCAGCTTGTTGGGGTTTAGTGGAAACACCATATATTTT. This translates into CASSLLGFSGNTIYF.

This clonotype was counted a few times. The chain combines TRBV5-1 with TRBJ2-7; the match to TRBD2 covers 7 bases. Germline trimming cut 3 bases from V and 5 bases from J; bases unmatched to any gene: 11. CDR3 length equals 15 residues. Germline V gene lookup returns CDR1 SGHRS and CDR2 YFSETQ. CDR3 sequence (DNA): TGCGCCAGCAGCTCCCTCGGGGGGTCCACCCACGAGCAGTACTTC. Protein sequence: CASSSLGGSTHEQYF.